These 27 T cell receptor beta chains were sequenced from one sample in a study of cytomegalovirus exposure and HLA in healthy donors. PCR was performed using 60 Vbeta and 13 Jbeta primers. Some clones are missing from TCRdb's copy, which holds only in-frame ones; the method was immunoSEQ multiplex PCR. This table holds approximately 150,000 clones, 65% to 80% found once. Material: PBMCs. The receptors derive from a male donor in good health and CMV-seronegative.

Only one count was recorded for this clone. The gene calls are TRBV6-5 and TRBJ2-2; TRBD2 aligns across 11 bases. Germline-derived CDR1 and CDR2 are MNHEY and SVGAGI. This CDR3 contains 16 residues. With V trimmed by 1 base and J by 4 bases, 2 bases remained unmatched. This CDR3 reads CASSYWGTSGTGELFF. The CDR3 DNA reads TGTGCCAGCAGTTACTGGGGGACTAGCGGCACCGGGGAGCTGTTTTTT.

The chain combines TRBV30 with TRBJ1-5; D is uncertain. V was pared by 1 base and J by 7 bases, with 8 bases between. The germline CDR1 and CDR2 sequences are GTSNPN and SVGIG (reference sequence). The CDR3 is 12 residues long. CDR3 DNA: TGTGCCTGGAGTGACCCCCGGCAGCCCCAGCATTTT. Residues: CAWSDPRQPQHF. Full variable domain (outside the CDR3, taken from reference TRBV30 and TRBJ1-5): SQTIHQWPATLVQPVGSPLSLECTVEGTSNPNLYWYRQAAGRGLQLLFYSVGIGQISSEVPQNLSASRPQDRQFILSSKKLLLSDSGFYLCAWSDPRQPQHFGDGTRLSIL.

The chain is built from TRBV5-1 and TRBJ2-1; 10 nucleotides align to TRBD1. The CDR3 consists of 16 residues. The germline gives CDR1 SGHRS, CDR2 YFSETQ. V gave up 0 bases and J gave up 12 bases; unmatched junction bases: 12. The CDR3 DNA is TGCGCCAGCAGCTTGGGGACAGGGGGTCCTACAAGGGGGCAGTTCTTC. Translated, it gives CASSLGTGGPTRGQFF.

The gene calls are TRBV19 and TRBJ1-6; D remains unclear. This CDR3 is 12 amino acids long. Germline loops: CDR1 LNHDA, CDR2 SQIVND (reference sequence). Trimming took 8 bases from V and 7 from J, leaving 9 bases between them. The CDR3 spells CASRVGNSPLHF. The CDR3 DNA reads TGTGCCAGTCGGGTCGGGAATTCACCCCTCCACTTT.

This chain uses TRBV4-3 with TRBJ2-2, with a tentative D call TRBD2 (5 bases). V lost 1 base and J lost 5, with 8 bases in between. The V gene's germline CDR1 is LGHNA and CDR2 YSLEER. The CDR3 totals 14 residues. The CDR3 DNA reads as TGCGCCAGCAGCCAAGTATCGGGGACCGGGGAGCTGTTTTTT. Its protein is CASSQVSGTGELFF.

This chain joins TRBV7-8 and TRBJ1-6; TRBD1 might be the D (5 bases). CDR3 length equals 16 residues. V dropped 4 bases and J dropped 7 bases, with 17 bases sitting between them. The germline CDR1 and CDR2 sequences are SGHVS and FQNEAQ. CDR3: CASSSGRGGWNSPLHF. The CDR3 DNA is TGTGCCAGCAGCTCAGGTCGCGGGGGTTGGAATTCACCCCTCCACTTT.

The V call is TRBV5-1, the J call TRBJ1-1; tentative D call: TRBD1 (5 bases). CDR3 length: 14 amino acids. The germline V gene has CDR1 SGHRS and CDR2 YFSETQ. Trimming removed 6 bases from V and 0 bases from J, with 12 bases in between. The CDR3 protein is CASTPTVMNTEAFF. The CDR3 DNA sequence: TGCGCCAGCACGCCGACAGTCATGAACACTGAAGCTTTCTTT.

This clone was picked up a small number of times. The chain carries TRBV30 and TRBJ1-1, with no clear D. V lost 4 bases and J lost 0, with 15 bases in between. CDR1 is GTSNPN, CDR2 SVGIG, per germline (reference sequence). This CDR3 spans 15 amino acids. The DNA of the CDR3 is TGTGCCTGGAAGCCCCGAGGAGGACTGAACACTGAAGCTTTCTTT. Translation: CAWKPRGGLNTEAFF. Full variable domain (outside the CDR3, taken from reference TRBV30 and TRBJ1-1): SQTIHQWPATLVQPVGSPLSLECTVEGTSNPNLYWYRQAAGRGLQLLFYSVGIGQISSEVPQNLSASRPQDRQFILSSKKLLLSDSGFYLCAWKPRGGLNTEAFFGQGTRLTVV.

The CDR3 nucleotides are TGTGCCGGAGGTGGACAGGGGGCATCAGATACGCAGTATTTT. It yields the protein CAGGGQGASDTQYF. The chain employs TRBV6-1 and TRBJ2-3, with 11 bases fitting TRBD1. Germline V gene lookup returns CDR1 MNHNS and CDR2 SASEGT. The CDR3 extends over 14 amino acids. Trimming took 11 bases from V and 4 from J; bases not matched to a gene: 8.

The rearrangement links TRBV19 to TRBJ2-5, with 7 bases lining up with TRBD1. The J call may not be correct, given that the DNA end is closer to TRBJ2-7. The germline V gene has CDR1 LNHDA and CDR2 SQIVND (reference sequence). The CDR3 is made up of 14 amino acids. CDR3 in amino acids: CASSTRDSTYEQYF. CDR3 nucleotides: TGTGCCAGTAGTACCCGGGACAGCACCTACGAGCAGTACTTC.

The count of this clone is one. The J gene is TRBJ2-3, the V gene TRBV10-3, with D possibly matching TRBD1 (5 bases). The CDR3 extends over 15 amino acids. The V gene lost 3 bases and the J gene lost 0 bases, with 10 bases spanning the gap. Per germline, CDR1 ENHRY and CDR2 SYGVKD. The DNA for the CDR3 is TGTGCCATCAGTGAAGACAGCTCGAGCACAGATACGCAGTATTTT. Protein sequence: CAISEDSSSTDTQYF.

This chain links TRBV28 with TRBJ2-7, with 8 bases matching TRBD2. The CDR3 runs 15 residues. V was pared by 7 bases and J by 1 base, with 9 bases of the junction left unmatched. Germline CDR1 is MDHEN and CDR2 is SYDVKM. This CDR3 is CASMGGLAGSYEQYF. DNA of the CDR3: TGTGCCAGCATGGGGGGATTAGCGGGATCCTACGAGCAGTACTTC.

The chain joins TRBV7-9 to TRBJ2-5; D gene unclear. The closer fit of TRBJ2-7 to the DNA end suggests the J call may be wrong. Germline V gene lookup returns CDR1 SEHNR and CDR2 FQNEAQ (reference sequence). The CDR3 has 16 amino acids. Written as DNA, the CDR3 is TGTGCCAGCAGCCTCGCTAAGGGCCGGGCCGACTACGAGCAGTACTTC. This translates into CASSLAKGRADYEQYF.

The chain carries TRBV29-1 and TRBJ2-7; TRBD2 matches 7 bases. CDR3 size: 12 residues. The germline V gene has CDR1 SQVTM and CDR2 ANQGSEA. The trim removed 5 bases at V and 3 bases at J, leaving 4 bases unmatched. The chain's CDR3 is CSVTGGDYEQYF. The CDR3 nucleotides are TGCAGCGTTACGGGAGGTGACTACGAGCAGTACTTC.

Turning to this clone: The junction and the germline gene differ at one end; a read error may be behind it. The chain couples TRBV27 to TRBJ2-7; no definite D call. CDR1 is MNHEY and CDR2 is SMNVEV in the germline V gene (reference sequence). The CDR3 sequence is 14 residues long. CDR3 DNA sequence: TGTGCCAGCAGTTTATCGGCAGGTTCTTACGAGCAGTGCTTC. Protein: CASSLSAGSYEQCF.

This clone showed up just a few times. The CDR3 nucleotides are TGTGCCAGCAGCTTAAACAGCGGGAGAGGCACCGGGGAGCTGTTTTTT. This codes for CASSLNSGRGTGELFF. The V and J genes are TRBV7-3 and TRBJ2-2, with 8 bases fitting TRBD2. Trimming cost V 1 base and J 4 bases; bases outside gene matches: 5. Germline loops: CDR1 SGHTA, CDR2 FQGTGA. This CDR3 is built from 16 residues.

This rearrangement joins TRBV4-3 to TRBJ2-1; D is ambiguous. The CDR3 is made up of 19 amino acids. Trimming cost V 0 bases and J 0 bases, with 18 bases left between them. Germline CDR1 reads LGHNA; CDR2 reads YSLEER. Here the CDR3 reads CASSQEVESFSSSYNEQFF. CDR3 nucleotide sequence: TGCGCCAGCAGCCAAGAGGTCGAGAGCTTCTCAAGCTCCTACAATGAGCAGTTCTTC.

This clone was detected only a few times. The J gene is TRBJ1-1, the V gene TRBV4-2; D remains ambiguous. The CDR3 has 15 amino acids. The V gene lost 4 bases and the J gene lost 3 bases, with 15 bases spanning the gap. Germline-derived CDR1 and CDR2 are LGHNA and YNFKEQ. The CDR3 sequence is CASSPSSLEDTEAFF. CDR3 nucleotide sequence: TGTGCCAGCAGCCCAAGCAGTCTGGAGGACACTGAAGCTTTCTTT.

V gene TRBV5-1 combines with J gene TRBJ1-6; D ambiguous. Germline V gives CDR1 SGHRS, CDR2 YFSETQ. CDR3 size: 16 residues. V lost 2 bases and J lost 7, with 16 bases in between. The CDR3 spells CASSLDSTPGNSPLHF. CDR3 sequence (DNA): TGCGCCAGCAGCTTAGACTCTACACCGGGGAATTCACCCCTCCACTTT.

The CDR3 bases are TGTGCCAGCAGCTTTACCGGGACAGGGACCGAGCAGTACTTC. As protein: CASSFTGTGTEQYF. The chain couples TRBV7-2 to TRBJ2-7; 9 nucleotides align to TRBD1. Germline-derived CDR1 and CDR2 are SGHTA and FQGNSA. This CDR3 region has 14 residues. The V and J ends lost 3 bases and 6 bases, in that order; junction bases with no gene match: 6.

This chain connects TRBV6-6 to TRBJ2-3; D uncertain. CDR1 and CDR2 from the germline V gene are MNHNY and SVGAGI (reference sequence). V dropped 0 bases and J dropped 3 bases, with 4 bases sitting between them. The CDR3 has 13 residues. The CDR3 is CASSYSQTDTQYF. CDR3 in DNA: TGTGCCAGCAGTTACTCCCAGACAGATACGCAGTATTTT.

As to this clone: One end of the junction does not line up with germline, which may come from a read error. The CDR3, as DNA: TGTGCTAGCAGCTTATCCCGACTAGCGGGGCCCCGGCCAGATACGCAGTATTTT. It codes for CASSLSRLAGPRPDTQYF. This sequence joins TRBV7-7 and TRBJ2-3; 11 bases align to TRBD2. CDR1 is SSHAT and CDR2 is FNYEAQ in the germline V gene (reference sequence). CDR3 size: 18 residues.

In its sample, this clone was seen once. The CDR3 DNA is TGTGCCAGCAGTTATGAAGGGACAGGGTCACACGAGCAGTACTTC. Amino acids: CASSYEGTGSHEQYF. The chain joins TRBV6-5 to TRBJ2-7; 9 bases align to TRBD1. From germline, CDR1 is MNHEY and CDR2 SVGAGI. V shed 3 bases and J 5 bases; nucleotides not matched to a gene: 8. This CDR3 is 15 amino acids long.

J is TRBJ1-5 and V is TRBV5-5; perhaps TRBD1 as D (5 bases). Germline V lookup: CDR1 SGHKS, CDR2 YYEKEE (reference sequence). V lost 4 bases and J 0 bases, leaving 11 bases between the germline ends. The CDR3 is 15 amino acids. The DNA for the CDR3 is TGTGCCAGCAGCGGGGAGGGGAGTAGCAATCAGCCCCAGCATTTT. Amino acids: CASSGEGSSNQPQHF.

This clone was counted a few times. CDR3 DNA sequence: TGTGCCAGCAGTGAAACAGGGGGAAGCTATTCACCCCTCCACTTT. This translates into CASSETGGSYSPLHF. The rearrangement joins TRBV28 to TRBJ1-6; TRBD1 matches at 8 bases. Trimming took 5 bases from V and 8 from J; bases not matched to a gene: 8. The length of the CDR3 is 15 residues. CDR1 MDHEN and CDR2 SYDVKM come from the germline V gene.

The chain links TRBV11-2 to TRBJ2-2; 10 nucleotides line up with TRBD2. V lost 3 bases, J lost 7 bases, and 8 bases stayed unmatched. This CDR3 is built from 16 residues. Germline-derived CDR1 and CDR2 are SGHAT and FQNNGV. CDR3 nucleotides: TGTGCCAGCAGCTTTAACAGCGGGGGGGCGTTCGGGGAGCTGTTTTTT. Residues: CASSFNSGGAFGELFF.

The genes are TRBV5-1 and TRBJ1-1; TRBD1 might be the D (5 bases). The CDR3 runs 15 residues. The V and J ends lost 4 bases and 1 base respectively, with 14 bases between them. Germline V gene data show CDR1 as SGHRS and CDR2 as YFSETQ. The CDR3 spells CASSPLQDPNTEAFF. The CDR3, as DNA: TGCGCCAGCAGCCCGCTACAGGACCCGAACACTGAAGCTTTCTTT. Using reference TRBV5-1 and TRBJ1-1 for the parts outside the CDR3, the full variable domain is KAGVTQTPRYLIKTRGQQVTLSCSPISGHRSVSWYQQTPGQGLQFLFEYFSETQRNKGNFPGRFSGRQFSNSRSEMNVSTLELGDSALYLCASSPLQDPNTEAFFGQGTRLTVV.